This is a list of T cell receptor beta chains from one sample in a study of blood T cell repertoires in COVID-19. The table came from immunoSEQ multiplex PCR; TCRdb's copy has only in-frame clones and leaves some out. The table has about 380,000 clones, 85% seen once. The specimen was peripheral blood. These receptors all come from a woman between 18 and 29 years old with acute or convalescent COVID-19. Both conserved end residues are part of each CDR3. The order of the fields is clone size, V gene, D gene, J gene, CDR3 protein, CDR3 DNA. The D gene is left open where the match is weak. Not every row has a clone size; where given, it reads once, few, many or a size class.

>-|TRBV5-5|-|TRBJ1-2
CASSLEIYHGYTF
TGTGCCAGCAGCTTGGAAATCTACCATGGCTACACCTTC
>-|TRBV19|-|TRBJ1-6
CASTVTSSYNSPLHF
TGTGCCAGTACTGTTACTAGCTCCTATAATTCACCCCTCCACTTT
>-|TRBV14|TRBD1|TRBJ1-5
CASSLPGQGDQPQHF
TGTGCCAGCAGCCTACCGGGACAGGGTGATCAGCCCCAGCATTTT
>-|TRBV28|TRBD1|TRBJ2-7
CASSSIPGGAVRYRSYEQYF
TGTGCCAGCAGTTCCATCCCAGGGGGCGCGGTGCGATATCGCTCCTACGAGCAGTACTTC
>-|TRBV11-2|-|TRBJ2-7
CASSPGTPAYEQYF
TGTGCCAGCAGTCCTGGGACACCCGCTTACGAGCAGTACTTC
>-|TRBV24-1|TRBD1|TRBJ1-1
CATMGQGRTEAFF
TGTGCCACCATGGGACAGGGCAGGACTGAAGCTTTCTTT
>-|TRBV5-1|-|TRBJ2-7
CASSLAGGSYEQYF
TGCGCCAGCAGCTTGGCTGGAGGCTCCTACGAGCAGTACTTC
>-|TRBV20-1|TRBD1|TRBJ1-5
CSASQGGRGQPQHF
TGCAGTGCTAGTCAAGGGGGCCGAGGTCAGCCCCAGCATTTT
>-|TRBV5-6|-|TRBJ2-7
CASSLGQPSYEQYF
TGTGCCAGCAGCTTGGGACAGCCGTCGTACGAGCAGTACTTC
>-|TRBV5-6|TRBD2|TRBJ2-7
CASSSGLAGDYEQYF
TGTGCCAGCAGCTCCGGACTAGCGGGAGACTACGAGCAGTACTTC
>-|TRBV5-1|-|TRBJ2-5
CASSEQETQYF
TGCGCCAGCAGCGAGCAAGAGACCCAGTACTTC
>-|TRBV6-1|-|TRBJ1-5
CASSEVGTWNQPQHF
TGTGCCAGCAGTGAAGTCGGGACTTGGAATCAGCCCCAGCATTTT
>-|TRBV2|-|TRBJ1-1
CASRGSQNTEAFF
TGTGCCAGCAGGGGGAGCCAGAACACTGAAGCTTTCTTT
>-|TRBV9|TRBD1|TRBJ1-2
CASSARQGASSGYTF
TGTGCCAGCAGCGCCCGACAGGGGGCATCGAGCGGCTACACCTTC
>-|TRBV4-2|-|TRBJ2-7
CASSLGGDEQYF
TGTGCCAGCAGCCTAGGGGGGGACGAGCAGTACTTC
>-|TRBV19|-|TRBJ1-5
CASSSLLGQGGMPQHF
TGTGCCAGTAGTTCACTCCTCGGGCAGGGAGGGATGCCCCAGCATTTT
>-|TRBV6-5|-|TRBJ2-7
CATTSQGLYEQYF
TGTGCCACTACATCCCAGGGCCTCTACGAGCAGTACTTC
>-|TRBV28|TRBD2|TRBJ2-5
CASTSLGAGVGETQYF
TGTGCCAGCACCTCCCTCGGGGCGGGAGTAGGCGAGACCCAGTACTTC
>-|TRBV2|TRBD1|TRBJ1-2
CASSEVGQGYGYTF
TGTGCCAGCAGTGAAGTGGGACAGGGCTATGGCTACACCTTC
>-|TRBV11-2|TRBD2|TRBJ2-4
CASSSNSGSGGKNIQYF
TGTGCCAGCAGCTCTAATAGCGGGTCCGGGGGCAAAAACATTCAGTACTTC
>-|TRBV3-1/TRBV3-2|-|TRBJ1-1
CASSQDWGGLNTEAFF
TGTGCCAGCAGCCAAGATTGGGGGGGTTTGAACACTGAAGCTTTCTTT
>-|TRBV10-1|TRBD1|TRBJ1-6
CASHSLMGQRRSPLHF
TGCGCCAGCCATTCGTTGATGGGACAGCGACGTTCACCCCTCCACTTT
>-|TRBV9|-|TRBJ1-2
CASSVAQNYGYTF
TGTGCCAGCAGCGTAGCCCAGAACTATGGCTACACCTTC
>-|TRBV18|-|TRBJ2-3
CASSPSSTDTQYF
TGTGCCAGCTCACCGAGCAGCACAGATACGCAGTATTTT
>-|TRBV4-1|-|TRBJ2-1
CASSHPGSSNEQFF
TGCGCCAGCAGCCACCCCGGGTCGTCAAATGAGCAGTTCTTC
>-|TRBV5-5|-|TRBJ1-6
CASSFVGGSPLHF
TGTGCCAGCAGCTTCGTGGGGGGTTCGCCCCTCCACTTT
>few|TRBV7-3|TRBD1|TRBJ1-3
CASSSGQGSNTIYF
TGTGCCAGCAGCTCCGGACAGGGGTCAAACACCATATATTTT
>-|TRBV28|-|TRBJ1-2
CASRTPDSNYGYTF
TGTGCCAGCAGGACCCCGGACAGCAACTATGGCTACACCTTC
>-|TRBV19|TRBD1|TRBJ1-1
CASYPDRGVNTEAFF
TGTGCCAGCTACCCAGACAGGGGCGTGAACACTGAAGCTTTCTTT
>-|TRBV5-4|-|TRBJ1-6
CASSLDREFTPLHF
TGTGCCAGCAGCTTGGACAGGGAGTTTACACCCCTCCACTTT
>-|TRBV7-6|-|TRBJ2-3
CASSNIRGGGTDTQYF
TGTGCCAGCAGCAATATCAGGGGAGGGGGCACAGATACGCAGTATTTT
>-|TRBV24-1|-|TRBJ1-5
CATSDRRDQPQHF
TGTGCCACCAGTGACCGCAGGGATCAGCCCCAGCATTTT
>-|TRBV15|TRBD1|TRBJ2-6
CATSGDRGSGANVLTF
TGTGCCACCAGCGGGGACAGAGGCTCTGGGGCCAACGTCCTGACTTTC
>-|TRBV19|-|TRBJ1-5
CASTADHSNQPQHF
TGTGCCAGTACAGCGGATCATAGCAATCAGCCCCAGCATTTT
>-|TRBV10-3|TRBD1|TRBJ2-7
CAISESDETGVREQYF
TGTGCCATCAGTGAGTCCGACGAGACAGGGGTTCGCGAGCAGTACTTC
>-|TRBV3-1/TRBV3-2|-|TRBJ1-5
CASSQGHREYQPQHF
TGTGCCAGCAGCCAAGGTCACAGGGAATATCAGCCCCAGCATTTT
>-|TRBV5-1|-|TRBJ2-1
CASSLWGGGPYNEQFF
TGCGCCAGCAGCTTGTGGGGCGGGGGCCCTTACAATGAGCAGTTCTTC
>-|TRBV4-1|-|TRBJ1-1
CASSRGRTTGEAFF
TGCGCCAGCAGCCGAGGACGGACGACAGGTGAAGCTTTCTTT
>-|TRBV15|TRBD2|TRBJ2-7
CATSRATSGDSYEQYF
TGTGCCACCAGCAGAGCGACTAGCGGGGACTCCTACGAGCAGTACTTC
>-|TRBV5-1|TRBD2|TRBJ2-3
CASSPGTSGSSDTQYF
TGCGCCAGCAGCCCGGGGACTAGCGGGAGTTCAGATACGCAGTATTTT
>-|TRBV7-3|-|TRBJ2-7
CASSLGGRLHEQYF
TGTGCCAGCAGCTTGGGGGGGCGCCTCCACGAGCAGTACTTC
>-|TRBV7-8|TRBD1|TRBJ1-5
CASSFKTGESNQPQHF
TGTGCCAGCAGCTTCAAGACAGGGGAAAGCAATCAGCCCCAGCATTTT
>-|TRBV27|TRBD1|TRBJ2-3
CASSFQGASTDTQYF
TGTGCCAGCAGTTTTCAGGGGGCTAGCACAGATACGCAGTATTTT
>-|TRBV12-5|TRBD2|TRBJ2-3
CASGLFRTSGTSRRVFTDTQYF
TGTGCTAGTGGTTTGTTCCGGACTAGCGGGACCTCCAGAAGGGTTTTCACAGATACGCAGTATTTT
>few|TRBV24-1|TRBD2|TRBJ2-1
CATSVYGTSGINEQFF
TGTGCCACCAGCGTCTATGGGACTAGCGGTATCAATGAGCAGTTCTTC
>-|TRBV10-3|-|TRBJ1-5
CAISESGAENQPQHF
TGTGCCATCAGCGAGTCGGGGGCGGAAAATCAGCCCCAGCATTTT
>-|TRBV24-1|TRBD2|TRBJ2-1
CATSDSGTSGGEQFF
TGTGCCACCAGTGATTCCGGGACTAGCGGGGGAGAGCAGTTCTTC
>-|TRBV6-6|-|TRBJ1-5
CASSYPRGGLQPQHF
TGTGCCAGCAGTTACCCCCGGGGGGGGCTTCAGCCCCAGCATTTT